This T cell receptor (beta chain) was recovered during a study of Ad26.COV2.S vaccination and SARS-CoV-2 variants (dated by TCRdb to the early 2020s). Background for the entire study: TCRbeta repertoire sequencing served as the tool for gauging how specific and how broad the SARS-CoV-2-reactive T cell receptors were following Ad26.COV2.S vaccination. A total of around 32 samples were included in the TCR-sequenced set, comprising roughly 20 Ad26.COV2.S vaccine recipients, 5 placebo recipients and 8 SARS-CoV-2 convalescent individuals. The full study reports these points: According to the authors, total T cell responses may have been underestimated by the TCR breadth and depth analyses. Spike-specific TCR breadth was higher in Ad26.COV2.S recipients than in placebo recipients (P = 0.0014). After vaccination, substantial breadth of spike-specific CD8+ and CD4+ T cell responses was reported. Vaccine and placebo recipients had comparable non-spike TCR breadth, which fits with the vaccine containing only spike.

TCRbeta CDR3 regions were sequenced with the immunoSEQ Assay. After extraction, genomic DNA underwent amplification by bias-controlled multiplex PCR, followed by high-throughput sequencing. Under the source paper's analysis protocol: To quantify the absolute abundance of every unique TCRbeta CDR3 region, sequences were collapsed and filtered. T cell fraction was estimated by normalizing TCRbeta template counts to usable DNA, which was measured by amplifying reference genes present in all nucleated cells. Repertoire TCRs were annotated as SARS-CoV-2-specific when V gene, CDR3 amino acid sequence and J gene were exactly matched to a known reactive TCR set. The reference SARS-CoV-2 TCR set was derived from MIRA and filtered for enrichment in COVID-19-positive ImmuneCODE repertoires, a step that removed public or cross-reactive TCRs. Using the MIRA antigens, annotated TCRs were further analysed by specific ORF or by position within an ORF. Breadth was defined as the number of annotated unique rearrangements divided by the total number of unique productive rearrangements, and depth was defined as the summed frequency of the annotated unique rearrangements. Group comparisons of TCR breadth used two-sided Wilcoxon rank-sum tests. This immuneACCESS table, as held by TCRdb, lists in-frame sequences with V and J called but not all clones. Of the missing ones, under half trace to an unresolved V gene in checked studies; the others have no known cause. V and J calls plus clone size are reproduced from that table; the DNA served to infer D and trimming. Counted in this sample were 180,000 or so clones; around nine tenths of them appeared once. Together, the top ten hold 5% to 7% of the sample.

On this clone: It has no known antigen specificity. It has no much larger one-base neighbor in the sample; base qualities were not kept.

V drops 8 bases and J drops 9 bases, leaving 29 bases in between. CDR1 and CDR2 (SQVTM, ANQGSEA) derive from the germline V gene. Including the terminal cysteine and phenylalanine, the CDR3 comprises 16 residues. This entry keeps only the CDR3 DNA: 48 bases, framed from base 1. The time point label here, explained by the study, means: individuals recovered from natural SARS-CoV-2 infection. Sequenced material: peripheral blood, taken after recovery from COVID-19. Here the chain combines TRBV29-1 and TRBJ2-1; possibly the D gene is TRBD2, per 6 matching bases. This TCR was recovered from a human donor who had recovered from COVID-19. The nucleotides read TGCAGCTCCTTTGGCGGGCCGCGACGACTAGTTGCTGAGCAGTTCTTC. It translates as CSSFGGPRRLVAEQFF.